These T cell receptor beta chains were read from a single sample in a study of blood T cell repertoires in COVID-19. Measured with immunoSEQ multiplex PCR; TCRdb has only the in-frame clones, and not every one. This sample has some 68,000 clones, with about four fifths found just once. Source material: peripheral blood. The receptors originated from a man aged 65 to 85 with acute or convalescent COVID-19. Each CDR3 is given with its conserved first and last residue.

v_call cdr3_length cdr3_aa
TRBV6-5 12 CASSPGSYGYTF
TRBV24-1 15 CATSSSGRELNEQFF
TRBV19 16 CASSRTSGSAQETQYF
TRBV30 15 CAWRALRPGNYGYTF
TRBV5-1 15 CASSLGPGLNTEAFF
TRBV30 15 CALNRLAGLHNEQFF
TRBV27 13 CASTLTGTNEQFF
TRBV5-4 16 CASGLAGGPGANVLTF
TRBV7-3 15 CASSLNPAGGHEQYF
TRBV9 15 CASSVAAGIMYEQYF
TRBV30 17 CAWSVPGGGGPRETQYF
TRBV7-3 13 CASSLNRNTEAFF
TRBV5-6 16 CASSPGEVLQGEKLFF
TRBV24-1 13 CATSAEGFYEQYF
TRBV30 12 CAWSEGETEAFF
TRBV27 15 CASSLSKTRGSEAFF
TRBV28 13 CASSTTVNTEAFF
TRBV29-1 11 CSVERFEGYTF
TRBV29-1 14 CSVERSGATYEQYF
TRBV4-3 17 CASSHGLAGGFSYEQYF
TRBV15 17 CATSGRGPGQASYEQYF
TRBV2 15 CATASRDTNTGELFF
TRBV27 13 CASSITLAGEQYF
TRBV6-5 14 CASNRGGSGNTIYF
TRBV7-2 13 CASSLPNTGELFF
TRBV7-2 13 CASSEVQVLEQYF
TRBV7-9 14 CASYRDSAYNEQFF
TRBV27 15 CASSLGPGGNQPQHF
TRBV6-5 16 CASSYLKTGLNTEAFF
TRBV19 14 CASSSRRGNTEAFF